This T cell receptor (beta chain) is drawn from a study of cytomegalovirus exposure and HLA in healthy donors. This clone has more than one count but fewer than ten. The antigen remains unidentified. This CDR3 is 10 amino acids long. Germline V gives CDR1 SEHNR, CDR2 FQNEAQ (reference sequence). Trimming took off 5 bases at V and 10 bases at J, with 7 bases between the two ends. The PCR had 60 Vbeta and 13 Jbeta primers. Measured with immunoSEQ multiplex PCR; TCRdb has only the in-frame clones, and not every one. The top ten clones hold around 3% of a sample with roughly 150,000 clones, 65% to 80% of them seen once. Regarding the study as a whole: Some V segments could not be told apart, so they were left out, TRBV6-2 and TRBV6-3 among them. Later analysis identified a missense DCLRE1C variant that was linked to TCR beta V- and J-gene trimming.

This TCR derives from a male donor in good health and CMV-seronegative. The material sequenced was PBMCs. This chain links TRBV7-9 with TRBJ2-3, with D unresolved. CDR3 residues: CASSGQAQYF. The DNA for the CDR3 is TGTGCCAGCAGCGGGCAGGCGCAGTATTTT.